This is a list of T cell receptor beta chains from one sample in a study of T cells in Graves' hyperthyroidism and ophthalmopathy. TCRdb used MiXCR to reprocess the multiplex PCR reads, holding one entry per CDR3 protein. Among some 420,000 distinct CDR3 sequences listed, approximately 13% were seen once. Sequencing input: blood. The receptors were gathered from a young woman with Graves' hyperthyroidism. Both conserved end residues are part of each CDR3. The D gene is left open where the match is weak. Rows may omit the clone size; those that give it use once, few, many or a size class.

.,TRBJ2-3,TRBV20-1,.,TGCAGTGCTAGAGTCGGAGGCGGCACAGATACGCAGTATTTT,CSARVGGGTDTQYF
many,TRBJ1-1,TRBV6-5,.,TGTGCCAGCAGTTACGTCCCGAGCCGCACTGAAGCTTTCTTT,CASSYVPSRTEAFF
many,TRBJ1-2,TRBV12-3/TRBV12-4,TRBD1,TGTGCCAGCAGTTTAAGGGACAGATTGGACTATGGCTACACCTTC,CASSLRDRLDYGYTF
many,TRBJ1-5,TRBV18,TRBD1,TGTGCCAGCTCACGTACAGGGGAGAGGGGCAATCAGCCCCAGCATTTT,CASSRTGERGNQPQHF
many,TRBJ2-1,TRBV12-3/TRBV12-4,.,TGTGCCAGCAGCTCCCTGACGGGGTCCTACAATGAGCAGTTCTTC,CASSSLTGSYNEQFF
.,TRBJ2-7,TRBV6-5,.,TGTGCCAGCAGTTCGCCCGGACCGGCCGGGGAGCAGTACTTC,CASSSPGPAGEQYF
few,TRBJ2-7,TRBV19,.,TGTGCCAGTAGCCAAGCCTTAAACTCCTACGAGCAGTACTTC,CASSQALNSYEQYF
many,TRBJ2-7,TRBV20-1,TRBD2,TGCAGTGCTCATACTAGCGGGTTCTCCTACGAGCAGTACTTC,CSAHTSGFSYEQYF
few,TRBJ2-2,TRBV29-1,TRBD2,TGCAGCGTTGAAGATAGCGGGAAAGCCGGGGAGCTGTTTTTT,CSVEDSGKAGELFF
many,TRBJ2-1,TRBV4-2,.,TGTGCCAGCAGCCAAGATACCAGCGGAAGCTCCTACAATGAGCAGTTCTTC,CASSQDTSGSSYNEQFF
many,TRBJ2-2,TRBV20-1,TRBD2,TGCAGTGCCCGGGACTATCCCGGGGAGCTGTTTTTT,CSARDYPGELFF
many,TRBJ2-1,TRBV11-3,.,TGTGCCAGCAGCTCAGCCTTAGACAATGAGCAGTTCTTC,CASSSALDNEQFF
.,TRBJ2-7,TRBV15,.,TGTGCCACCAGCAGACAGGGCGGCTACGAGCAGTACTTC,CATSRQGGYEQYF
few,TRBJ1-2,TRBV3-1,.,TGTGCCAGCAGCACAACAGTAAACTATGGCTACACCTTC,CASSTTVNYGYTF
.,TRBJ1-5,TRBV2,TRBD1,TGTGCCAGCAGTGAGACAGGGGATAGCAATCAGCCCCAGCATTTT,CASSETGDSNQPQHF
many,TRBJ2-1,TRBV5-1,TRBD2,TGCGCCAGCAGCTTGAGGACTAGCGGGAGTGCATCATTGGAGCAGTTCTTC,CASSLRTSGSASLEQFF
many,TRBJ2-1,TRBV11-3,TRBD2,TGTGCCAGCAGCTTAGGTACTAGCGGGAGGTATGAGCAGTTCTTC,CASSLGTSGRYEQFF
many,TRBJ1-5,TRBV3-1,.,TGTGCCAGCAGCTCCGGGAGGACTTCCCTGCATTTT,CASSSGRTSLHF
few,TRBJ2-5,TRBV18,TRBD1,TGTGCCAGCTCCCCGGGGACAGCGGATAAAGAGACCCAGTACTTC,CASSPGTADKETQYF
.,TRBJ1-4,TRBV4-2,.,TGTGCCAGCAGCCAAGGCCCAAGCGACGGTAATGAAAAACTGTTTTTT,CASSQGPSDGNEKLFF
few,TRBJ1-4,TRBV30,.,TGTGCCTGGAGAGGGCAGGAGAATGAAAAACTGTTTTTT,CAWRGQENEKLFF
few,TRBJ2-1,TRBV4-2,.,TGTGCCAGCAGCCAAGATAGGGCAGGCTCCTACAATGAGCAGTTCTTC,CASSQDRAGSYNEQFF
.,TRBJ2-3,TRBV20-1,TRBD2,TGCAGTGCTAGACCTATTAGCGGGAGTGATTTAGATACGCAGTATTTT,CSARPISGSDLDTQYF
few,TRBJ1-4,TRBV6-2/TRBV6-3,.,TGTGCCAGCAGTTACTCGGTCGGGCAGACTAATGAAAAACTGTTTTTT,CASSYSVGQTNEKLFF
many,TRBJ1-5,TRBV2,.,TGTGCCAGCAGTGGAACGTATAGCAATCAGCCCCAGCATTTT,CASSGTYSNQPQHF
.,TRBJ2-2,TRBV5-5,TRBD1,TGTGCCAGCAGCGCCGTCGACAGGGTATGGGGGACCGGGGAGCTGTTTTTT,CASSAVDRVWGTGELFF
.,TRBJ1-6,TRBV9,.,TGTGCCAGCAACGGTTCGAACTGGAATTCACCCCTCCACTTT,CASNGSNWNSPLHF
many,TRBJ2-1,TRBV7-2,TRBD2,TGTGCCAGCAGCGCACCGGGACTAGGCAATGAGCAGTTCTTC,CASSAPGLGNEQFF
few,TRBJ1-1,TRBV29-1,TRBD1,TGCAGCGTCTACAGGGGAGGCACTGAAGCTTTCTTT,CSVYRGGTEAFF
few,TRBJ1-5,TRBV20-1,.,TGCAGTGCTGGAGCTAGCAATCAGCCCCAGCATTTT,CSAGASNQPQHF
.,TRBJ2-1,TRBV20-1,.,TGCAGTGCTAGAGATGGGAAATACAATGAGCAGTTCTTC,CSARDGKYNEQFF
many,TRBJ1-5,TRBV2,TRBD1,TGTGCCAGCAGCGAGGACAGGGTTCAGCCCCAGCATTTT,CASSEDRVQPQHF
many,TRBJ2-1,TRBV11-3,.,TGTGCCAGCAGTTTAGGCGGGACGAGGTACAATGAGCAGTTCTTC,CASSLGGTRYNEQFF
many,TRBJ1-2,TRBV12-3/TRBV12-4,.,TGTGCCAGCAGCCTCCGGGACAACTATGGCTACACCTTC,CASSLRDNYGYTF
.,TRBJ2-1,TRBV4-1,.,TGCGCCAGCAGCCAAGAAGTCCGGGCCTATGAGCAGTTCTTC,CASSQEVRAYEQFF
.,TRBJ1-3,TRBV12-3/TRBV12-4,.,.,CASSSSGQGSTIYF
many,TRBJ2-2,TRBV5-1,TRBD2,TGCGCCAGCAGCTTCATCAGCGGGACTACGAACACCGGGGAGCTGTTTTTT,CASSFISGTTNTGELFF
many,TRBJ1-2,TRBV12-3/TRBV12-4,.,TGTGCCAGCAGTTTAGGAGGGGGGATCTATGGCTACACCTTC,CASSLGGGIYGYTF
many,TRBJ2-1,TRBV7-9,.,TGTGCCAGCAGCTTAGGGCCTAGCCTCTACAATGAGCAGTTCTTC,CASSLGPSLYNEQFF
few,TRBJ2-1,TRBV6-1,.,TGTGCCAGCGGTAAGCGGCAGAGCTCCTACAATGAGCAGCTCTTC,CASGKRQSSYNEQLF
many,TRBJ1-2,TRBV6-5,.,TGTGCCAGCAGTTACTCGAAGGCGGATGGCTACACCTTC,CASSYSKADGYTF
.,TRBJ1-2,TRBV6-1,.,TGTGCCAGCAGTGAAGCGCTGGCAGCTACTTATGGCTACACCTTC,CASSEALAATYGYTF
many,TRBJ2-3,TRBV7-9,TRBD1,TGTGCCAGCAGCTGGGACAGGGAAACAGATACGCAGTATTTT,CASSWDRETDTQYF
.,TRBJ2-7,TRBV20-1,.,TGCAGTGCTAGGGACAGACTCGCCAACGAGCAGTACTTC,CSARDRLANEQYF
many,TRBJ2-3,TRBV5-1,TRBD2,TGCGCCAGCACTTCGACTAGCGGCCGCACAGATACGCAGTATTTT,CASTSTSGRTDTQYF
few,TRBJ1-1,TRBV9,.,TGTGCCAGCAGTCCGGGACGGTTGAACACTGAAGCTTTCTTT,CASSPGRLNTEAFF
few,TRBJ2-2,TRBV15,.,TGTGCCACCAGCAGAGCGGCCGGGGAGCTGTTTTTT,CATSRAAGELFF
many,TRBJ1-3,TRBV12-3/TRBV12-4,TRBD1,TGTGCCAGCAGTTCCAGACAGGGGGGAAACACCATATATTTT,CASSSRQGGNTIYF
.,TRBJ2-7,TRBV7-9,.,TGTGCCAGCAGCTCGACTCCTAGCTACGAGCAGTACTTC,CASSSTPSYEQYF
many,TRBJ1-1,TRBV6-1,.,TGTGCCAGCAGAAGGGTTTTGAACACTGAAGCTTTCTTT,CASRRVLNTEAFF
.,TRBJ1-1,TRBV30,.,TGTGCCTGGAGTGACAGGAGTGAAGCTTTCTTT,CAWSDRSEAFF
many,TRBJ2-2,TRBV30,TRBD1,TGTGCCTGGAGTCGACAGGGGCAGGAGAACGGGGAGCTGTTTTTT,CAWSRQGQENGELFF
many,TRBJ1-5,TRBV2,TRBD1,TGTGCCAGCAGCCCGACAGGGGTGGGCAATCAGCCCCAGCATTTT,CASSPTGVGNQPQHF
many,TRBJ1-1,TRBV20-1,.,TGCAGTGTGACTAGGGGGAGCGGCACTGAAGCTTTCTTT,CSVTRGSGTEAFF
many,TRBJ1-5,TRBV28,TRBD1,TGTGCCAGCAGTTTAGGGGACAGGAATCAGCCCCAGCATTTT,CASSLGDRNQPQHF
many,TRBJ1-1,TRBV6-6,.,TGTGCCAGCAGTTACATCGCAAAGATGAACACTGAAGCTTTCTTT,CASSYIAKMNTEAFF
many,TRBJ1-1,TRBV19,.,TGTGCCAGTAGACCAACACGGGCGGTAAACACTGAAGCTTTCTTT,CASRPTRAVNTEAFF